Each of the 26 T cell receptor beta chains below was sequenced from the same sample in a study of T cells in Graves' hyperthyroidism and ophthalmopathy. RNA transcripts yielded amplified TCR beta CDR3 regions. The HTBI primer set drove a first-round RT-PCR of the TCR CDR3. TCRdb called the multiplex PCR reads again in MiXCR, with one record for every CDR3 protein. The sample yields roughly 640,000 distinct CDR3 sequences, about 16% seen once. Sequencing was done on a sample of blood. These receptors all come from a middle-aged woman with Graves' ophthalmopathy.

This chain joins TRBV20-1 and TRBJ1-1; D is ambiguous. In germline, CDR1 is DFQATT, CDR2 SNEGSKA (reference sequence). CDR3 length equals 14 residues. Trimming removed 0 bases at V and 4 bases at J, with 12 bases between. The CDR3, as DNA: TGCAGTGCTAGAGATTATAAGGAGGTCACTGAAGCTTTCTTT. Translating gives CSARDYKEVTEAFF.

This clonotype was detected only a few times. The CDR3: CASSPRVPGNTIYF. Here the CDR3 DNA reads TGTGCCAGCAGCCCTCGCGTACCTGGAAACACCATATATTTT. The V and J genes are TRBV7-9 and TRBJ1-3; the D is unclear. Trimming took off 5 bases at V and 2 bases at J, with 10 bases between the two ends. The CDR3 spans 14 residues. Germline V gene lookup returns CDR1 SEHNR and CDR2 FQNEAQ (reference sequence).

This clonotype was counted many times. This rearrangement joins TRBV28 to TRBJ2-4; TRBD1 aligns across 10 bases. Germline CDR1 and CDR2: MDHEN and SYDVKM. J lost 1 base, V lost 5 bases, and 5 bases had no gene match. This CDR3 is built from 16 residues. In nucleotides, the CDR3 is TGTGCCAGCAGTGACAGGGGGCCTCCGGCCAAAAACATTCAGTACTTC. Protein sequence: CASSDRGPPAKNIQYF.

This clonotype was detected only a few times. The chain couples TRBV28 to TRBJ2-7; 7 bases match TRBD2. This CDR3 has 14 amino acids. Germline values: CDR1 MDHEN, CDR2 SYDVKM. V gave up 5 bases and J gave up 2 bases; unmatched junction bases: 6. The CDR3 DNA reads TGTGCCAGCAGTAATAGCGGGCCGCCCTACGAGCAGTACTTC. Translated, it gives CASSNSGPPYEQYF.

This clonotype was seen more than once but under ten times. This chain links TRBV27 with TRBJ2-1, with D maybe TRBD1 (5 bases). The CDR3 has 14 residues. In germline, CDR1 is MNHEY, CDR2 SMNVEV (reference sequence). Between the trimmed V and J ends, which lost 3 bases and 4 bases, there was a span of 10 bases. CDR3 loop: CASSFNRWYNEQFF. The CDR3 bases are TGTGCCAGCAGTTTTAACAGGTGGTACAATGAGCAGTTCTTC.

This clonotype was counted between two and nine times. The rearrangement uses TRBV20-1 and TRBJ2-2; TRBD1 aligns across 9 bases. V was pared by 5 bases and J by 3 bases, with 7 bases of the junction left unmatched. CDR1 is DFQATT, CDR2 SNEGSKA, per germline (reference sequence). CDR3 length: 15 residues. CDR3 nucleotides: TGCAGTGCTCCAAGGACAGGGGCCGACACCGGGGAGCTGTTTTTT. Protein: CSAPRTGADTGELFF.

This clonotype was recorded at least ten times. This chain links TRBV20-1 with TRBJ1-1; D unresolved. Germline V gene data show CDR1 as DFQATT and CDR2 as SNEGSKA (reference sequence). The CDR3 extends over 12 amino acids. With 0 bases removed from V and 8 bases from J, the gap between germline ends came to 10 bases. The CDR3 loop reads CSAREVIPEAFF. CDR3 nucleotide sequence: TGCAGTGCTAGAGAGGTAATACCAGAAGCTTTCTTT.

V and J are TRBV18 and TRBJ1-2; no clear D. CDR1 and CDR2 from the germline V gene are KGHSH and LQKENI. V was clipped by 3 bases and J by 0 bases, with 11 bases between them. The CDR3 is 15 residues long. The CDR3 sequence is CASSPTAISNYGYTF. DNA for the CDR3: TGTGCCAGCTCACCTACGGCCATCTCTAACTATGGCTACACCTTC.

This clonotype was counted ten times or more. The chain uses TRBV2 and TRBJ2-5; D not certain. Germline V gene lookup returns CDR1 SNHLY and CDR2 FYNNEI. V lost 8 bases and J lost 4, with 11 bases in between. The CDR3 covers 12 residues. The CDR3 region has the DNA TGTGCCAGCCTGGCAGCCGGAGAGACCCAGTACTTC. Residues: CASLAAGETQYF. The full variable domain, with the rest looked up from reference TRBV2 and TRBJ2-5, is EPEVTQTPSHQVTQMGQEVILRCVPISNHLYFYWYRQILGQKVEFLVSFYNNEISEKSEIFDDQFSVERPDGSNFTLKIRSTKLEDSAMYFCASLAAGETQYFGPGTRLLVL.

This chain connects TRBV7-9 to TRBJ1-1; TRBD1 matches at 7 bases. Losses at the gene ends were 5 bases for V and 1 base for J; bases not matched to a gene: 10. The germline V gene encodes CDR1 SEHNR and CDR2 FQNEAQ (reference sequence). The CDR3 covers 16 residues. The CDR3: CASSVTRGGTNTEAFF. The DNA of the CDR3 is TGTGCCAGCAGCGTAACACGAGGGGGCACGAACACTGAAGCTTTCTTT.

In its sample, this clonotype was seen many times. The V gene is TRBV3-1, the J gene TRBJ2-3; no clear D. The CDR3 loop spans 17 amino acids. Germline values: CDR1 LGHDT, CDR2 YNNKEL (reference sequence). The germline V and J ends were trimmed by 0 bases and 3 bases, with 16 bases remaining between them. The CDR3 loop reads CASSQDRFPGGTDTQYF. CDR3 nucleotide sequence: TGTGCCAGCAGCCAAGATAGGTTCCCAGGTGGGACAGATACGCAGTATTTT.

This clonotype showed up just a few times. The chain carries TRBV27 and TRBJ2-1; 8 bases agree with TRBD1. J was trimmed by 5 bases and V by 4 bases; bases with no gene match: 7. Germline V gene data show CDR1 as MNHEY and CDR2 as SMNVEV (reference sequence). The CDR3 contains 15 residues. CDR3 protein: CASSSDRGKNNEQFF. The CDR3 DNA reads as TGTGCCAGCAGTTCCGACAGGGGTAAAAACAATGAGCAGTTCTTC.

Only a few counts were recorded for this clonotype. A much bigger clone sits one base away, suggesting this may be a read error. For the CDR3, the DNA is TGTGCCAGCAGATTTCCCCGACGGTTTGAAGCTTTCTTT. Its protein is CASRFPRRFEAFF. The chain combines TRBV12-3 or TRBV12-4 with TRBJ1-1; D uncertain. The CDR3 length is 13 residues. Trimming shortened V by 6 bases and J by 7 bases, and 15 bases separated the two germline ends.

The chain carries TRBV10-3 and TRBJ1-1; 7 bases align to TRBD1. V lost 6 bases, J lost 2 bases, and 6 bases stayed unmatched. The V gene's germline CDR1 is ENHRY and CDR2 SYGVKD. This CDR3 contains 14 residues. DNA of the CDR3: TGTGCCATCAGGGAACAGGGGACTAACACTGAAGCTTTCTTT. It yields the protein CAIREQGTNTEAFF.

The chain couples TRBV18 to TRBJ1-1; no clear D. CDR1 is KGHSH and CDR2 is LQKENI in the germline V gene. This CDR3 is 12 amino acids long. Trimming pared 1 base from V and 8 bases from J, leaving 8 bases between. As DNA, the CDR3 is TGTGCCAGCTCACCACTGGATGGAGAAGCTTTCTTT. It is translated as CASSPLDGEAFF.

This clonotype has at least ten counts. This chain uses TRBV5-1 with TRBJ2-1, with 11 bases that match TRBD2. This CDR3 is 18 amino acids long. V dropped 0 bases and J dropped 7; count of bases not matched to a gene: 12. CDR1 is SGHRS and CDR2 is YFSETQ in the germline V gene. The DNA for the CDR3 is TGCGCCAGCAGCTTGGCGGGTAAGGGGTCTAGCGGGAGGAATGAGCAGTTCTTC. Its translation is CASSLAGKGSSGRNEQFF.

In its sample, this clonotype was seen a few times. This chain connects TRBV29-1 to TRBJ2-1; D uncertain. Between the trimmed V and J ends, which lost 7 bases and 2 bases, there was a span of 6 bases. The CDR3 covers 11 residues. Germline loops: CDR1 SQVTM, CDR2 ANQGSEA. CDR3 protein: CSAITYNEQFF. CDR3 in DNA: TGCAGCGCCATAACCTACAATGAGCAGTTCTTC.

The gene calls are TRBV28 and TRBJ1-2; 9 nucleotides match TRBD1. The germline gives CDR1 MDHEN, CDR2 SYDVKM. The V segment lost 5 bases and the J segment 7 bases; nucleotides outside the gene matches: 11. CDR3 size: 15 residues. The CDR3 bases are TGTGCCAGCAGTACCCCCGGGACAGGGTCTCTTGGCTACACCTTC. Residues: CASSTPGTGSLGYTF.

This clonotype was seen a handful of times. The DNA of the CDR3 is TGTGCCAGCAGTCCGGGACAGGGGCCAGTTTCCCACTTT. Amino acids: CASSPGQGPVSHF. The chain carries TRBV28 and TRBJ1-6; 10 bases match TRBD1. V shed 5 bases, J shed 18 bases, and the junction held 10 bases outside the gene matches. CDR3 length equals 13 residues. CDR1 MDHEN and CDR2 SYDVKM come from the germline V gene.

This clonotype was detected ten times or more. The chain uses TRBV6-2 or TRBV6-3 and TRBJ1-1; D might be TRBD1 (6 bases). The V gene lost 10 bases and the J gene lost 6 bases, with 15 bases spanning the gap. The CDR3 loop spans 12 amino acids. CDR1 is MNHEY, CDR2 SVGEGT, per germline. The CDR3 sequence is CATNDRFAEAFF. The CDR3 coding sequence is TGTGCCACCAATGACAGGTTTGCTGAAGCTTTCTTT.

Concerning this clonotype: Just one base apart from a much larger clone, this may be a read error. V usage is TRBV5-4 and J usage is TRBJ2-3, with D uncertain. The CDR3 has 15 amino acids. Germline CDR1 is SGHNT and CDR2 is YYREEE (reference sequence). The CDR3 here is CASGLWVIGTDTQYF. As DNA, the CDR3 is TGTGCCAGCGGCTTGTGGGTGATCGGCACAGATACGCAGTATTTT.

Worth noting for this clonotype: A much larger clone lies a single base off, so this may be a read error. CDR3 nucleotide sequence: TGCACCAGCAGCTTGCCGACAGGGGCCACAGGGGATACGCAGTATTTT. Protein product: CTSSLPTGATGDTQYF. This chain links TRBV5-1 with TRBJ2-3, with 8 nucleotides matching TRBD1. Germline lookup yields CDR1 SGHRS and CDR2 YFSETQ. The CDR3 sequence is 16 residues long.

This clonotype was seen many times. V is TRBV5-1 and J is TRBJ2-5, with a weak D call TRBD2 (5 bases). The CDR3 is 13 amino acids. Per germline, CDR1 SGHRS and CDR2 YFSETQ. The V gene lost 4 bases and the J gene lost 1 base, with 8 bases spanning the gap. CDR3 DNA: TGCGCCAGCAGCCAGCGGAGCCAAGAGACCCAGTACTTC. Protein: CASSQRSQETQYF.

This chain joins TRBV2 and TRBJ2-3, with 7 bases aligning to TRBD2. The CDR3 is made up of 14 amino acids. The germline V gene has CDR1 SNHLY and CDR2 FYNNEI. V gave up 7 bases and J gave up 0 bases; unmatched junction bases: 4. CDR3 loop: CASKRGLSTDTQYF. As DNA, the CDR3 is TGTGCCAGCAAGCGGGGACTTAGCACAGATACGCAGTATTTT.

The V gene is TRBV20-1, the J gene TRBJ2-6, with unresolved D. Trimming took 7 bases from V and 4 from J, leaving 8 bases between them. This CDR3 is built from 12 residues. From germline, CDR1 is DFQATT and CDR2 SNEGSKA (reference sequence). CDR3 residues: CSGSLGANVLTF. In DNA, the CDR3 is TGCAGTGGGTCTCTGGGGGCCAACGTCCTGACTTTC.

Ten or more counts support this clonotype. This rearrangement joins TRBV12-3 or TRBV12-4 to TRBJ1-5; weak D call: TRBD1 (5 bases). The CDR3 has 16 residues. V lost 4 bases, J lost 4 bases, and 17 bases lay in between. CDR3 loop: CASSSKGGGANQPQHF. The CDR3 nucleotides are TGTGCCAGCAGTTCTAAGGGTGGCGGGGCAAATCAGCCCCAGCATTTT.